Listed here is a single T cell receptor (beta chain). Germline is not matched at one junction end, which may reflect a read error. The data were obtained in a study of CD8 T cells in Susac syndrome. The RNA input was about 0.45 to 1 ug, and it was reverse transcribed with random hexamers. TCRdb fed the immunoSEQ multiplex PCR reads into MiXCR, producing one record per CDR3 protein. This sample has under 200,000 distinct CDR3 sequences, with about 95% found just once. Germline CDR1 PRHDT, CDR2 FYEKMQ (reference sequence). This CDR3 region has 13 residues. V usage is TRBV13 and J usage is TRBJ2-7, with TRBD2 as a possible D gene (6 bases). This TCR was sampled from a human donor with multiple sclerosis. Sequencing was carried out using CD8+ T cells from PBMCs. This chain's CDR3 is CASSLRDSHEQYF. In nucleotides, the CDR3 is TGTGCCAGCAGCTTACGGGACTCCCACGAGCAGTACTTC.